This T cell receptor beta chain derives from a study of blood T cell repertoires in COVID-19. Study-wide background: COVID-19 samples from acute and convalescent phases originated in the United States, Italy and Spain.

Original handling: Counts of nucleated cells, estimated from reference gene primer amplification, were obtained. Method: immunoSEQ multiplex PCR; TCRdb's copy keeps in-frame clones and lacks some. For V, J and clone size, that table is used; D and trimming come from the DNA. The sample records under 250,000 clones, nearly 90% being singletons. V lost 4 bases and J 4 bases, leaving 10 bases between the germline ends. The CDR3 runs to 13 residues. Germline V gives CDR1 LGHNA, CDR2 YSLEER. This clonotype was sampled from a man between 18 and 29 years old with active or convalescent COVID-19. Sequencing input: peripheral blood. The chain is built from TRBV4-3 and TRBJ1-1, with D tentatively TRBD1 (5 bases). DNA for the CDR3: TGCGCCAGCAGCCCCCAGGGATTCACTGAAGCTTTCTTT. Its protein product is CASSPQGFTEAFF.